The entry that follows covers one TCR beta chain sequence. Its antigen is not known. This specimen comes from a study of T cell responses to AZD1222 COVID-19 vaccine. The study's findings and limits: Only a handful of AZD1222 recipients, five to seven in all, had baseline seropositivity. The sample set comprised mostly white British donors with more females, and clonal diversity was possibly underestimated. In all cases, repertoires were sampled only after the peak T cell response.

The V segment lost 4 bases and the J segment 7 bases; nucleotides outside the gene matches: 8. Looked up from germline, CDR1 is SGHNT and CDR2 is YYREEE (reference sequence). The CDR3 consists of 14 residues. TCRdb keeps only in-frame clones here, not all; method: immunoSEQ multiplex PCR. Of 90,000 to 100,000 clones listed, 70% to 90% are singletons. The clonotype was recovered from an adult in good health. Sequencing was performed on peripheral blood, taken on day 0 of AZD1222 vaccination. The V and J genes are TRBV5-4 and TRBJ1-2; 9 nucleotides line up with TRBD1. The DNA for the CDR3 is TGTGCCAGCAGCGGGGACAGGGTTACAAGTGGCTACACCTTC. Its protein is CASSGDRVTSGYTF.